This record looks at one T cell receptor beta chain sequence and its context. This sample was included in a study of blood T cell repertoires in COVID-19. Whole-study context: Samples taken during acute and convalescent COVID-19 were collected in the United States, Italy and Spain. PBMCs, B-cell-depleted T cells, or T cells provided the cDNA or gDNA that made up the material.

In the original workflow: Amplification of reference gene primers provided the estimated nucleated cell counts. Method: immunoSEQ multiplex PCR; TCRdb's copy keeps in-frame clones and lacks some. V and J calls and clone size are those listed in that table; D and trimming were worked out from the DNA. Here the sample spans about 230,000 clones, roughly 84% being singletons. There are 15 residues in the CDR3. Germline-derived CDR1 and CDR2 are MDHEN and SYDVKM. Deletions cut 4 bases from V and 2 bases from J, with 15 bases between. This TCR was recovered from a woman in her 40s who had recovered from COVID-19. The chain is built from TRBV28 and TRBJ2-7; D might be TRBD1 (5 bases). Sequencing was performed on peripheral blood. For the CDR3, the DNA is TGTGCCAGCAGTTCGGACACAAAGCTGACCTACGAGCAGTACTTC. Translated: CASSSDTKLTYEQYF. Full variable domain (remainder filled in from reference TRBV28 and TRBJ2-7): DVKVTQSSRYLVKRTGEKVFLECVQDMDHENMFWYRQDPGLGLRLIYFSYDVKMKEKGDIPEGYSVSREKKERFSLILESASTNQTSMYLCASSSDTKLTYEQYFGPGTRLTVT.